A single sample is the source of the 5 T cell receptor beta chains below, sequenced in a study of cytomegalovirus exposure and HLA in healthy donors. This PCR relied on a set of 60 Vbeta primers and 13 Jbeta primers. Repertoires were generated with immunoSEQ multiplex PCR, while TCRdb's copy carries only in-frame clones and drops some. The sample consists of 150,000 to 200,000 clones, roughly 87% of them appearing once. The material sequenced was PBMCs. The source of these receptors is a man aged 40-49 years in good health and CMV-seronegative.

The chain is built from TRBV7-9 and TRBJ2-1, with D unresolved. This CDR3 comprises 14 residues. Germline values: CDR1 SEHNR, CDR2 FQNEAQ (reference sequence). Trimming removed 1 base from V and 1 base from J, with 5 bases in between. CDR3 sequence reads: CASSLDLSYNEQFF. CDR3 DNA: TGTGCCAGCAGCTTAGACTTATCCTACAATGAGCAGTTCTTC.

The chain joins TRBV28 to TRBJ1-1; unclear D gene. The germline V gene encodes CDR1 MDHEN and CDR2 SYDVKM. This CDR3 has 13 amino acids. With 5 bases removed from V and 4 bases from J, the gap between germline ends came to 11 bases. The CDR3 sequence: CASSQTLSTEAFF. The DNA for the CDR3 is TGTGCCAGCAGTCAAACGCTGAGCACTGAAGCTTTCTTT.

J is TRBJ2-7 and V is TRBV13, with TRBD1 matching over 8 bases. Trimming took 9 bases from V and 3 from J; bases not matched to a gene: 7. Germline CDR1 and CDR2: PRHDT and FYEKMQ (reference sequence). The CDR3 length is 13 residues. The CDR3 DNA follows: TGTGCCAGGACGGACAGGGCTTTCTACGAGCAGTACTTC. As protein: CARTDRAFYEQYF.

The DNA of the CDR3 is TGTGCCAGCAGTTCTAGACAGGGAGGTGGCACCGGGGAGCTGTTTTTT. Amino acid sequence: CASSSRQGGGTGELFF. This rearrangement joins TRBV7-3 to TRBJ2-2, with D perhaps TRBD1 (7 bases). The germline gives CDR1 SGHTA, CDR2 FQGTGA. The CDR3 is 16 residues long. Trimming removed 6 bases from V and 4 bases from J, with 18 bases in between.

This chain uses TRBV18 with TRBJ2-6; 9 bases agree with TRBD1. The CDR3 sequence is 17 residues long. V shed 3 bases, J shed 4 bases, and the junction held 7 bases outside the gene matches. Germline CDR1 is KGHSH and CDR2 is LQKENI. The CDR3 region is CASSPEQGATGANVLTF. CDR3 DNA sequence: TGTGCCAGCTCACCCGAACAGGGGGCTACGGGGGCCAACGTCCTGACTTTC.